This T cell receptor beta chain was obtained from a study of blood T cell repertoires in COVID-19. Original methodology: Nucleated cell number was recorded as an estimate derived from reference gene primer amplification. Clones were sequenced by immunoSEQ multiplex PCR, and TCRdb holds only the in-frame ones, with some missing. V and J calls and clone size come straight from that table; D and trimming were deduced from the DNA. The table has about 330,000 clones, 70% to 90% seen once. From germline, CDR1 is LNHDA and CDR2 SQIVND (reference sequence). The length of the CDR3 is 16 residues. The V and J ends lost 8 bases and 5 bases respectively, with 22 bases between them. Participants had their cohort set by participant-reported clinical history.

The material sequenced was PBMCs or T cells enriched from blood (not recorded which). This sequence joins TRBV19 and TRBJ1-5; D perhaps matches TRBD1 (5 bases). The sequence came from a woman aged 25 to 39 who had recovered from COVID-19. CDR3: CASRSGGGSLHQPQHF. CDR3 nucleotide sequence: TGTGCCAGTCGGTCGGGGGGAGGGAGTTTACATCAGCCCCAGCATTTT.